The clone carrying this T cell receptor (beta chain) was seen more than once but under ten times. Antigen unknown. This entry comes from a study of blood T cells in healthy people across ages. General study results and limits: CMV status of donors was unknown, possibly confounding expanded clonotype changes. Bulk PBMC profiling left naive and antigen-experienced comparisons inconclusive.

The germline V gene encodes CDR1 SGHKS and CDR2 YYEKEE (reference sequence). CDR3 length: 17 amino acids. Germline trimming cut 4 bases from V and 0 bases from J; bases unmatched to any gene: 9. For the second PCR, which ran for 7 to 11 cycles, a sample-barcoded 5' primer and a J-beta primer mix were used. TCRdb fed the 5' RACE reads into MiXCR, producing one record per CDR3 protein. The table shows 1.8 million or so distinct CDR3 sequences, with roughly two fifths occurring only once. This TCR was recovered from a human donor in good health. Sequences were obtained from blood. V and J are TRBV5-5 and TRBJ2-1, with 8 bases lining up with TRBD2. DNA of the CDR3: TGTGCCAGCAGCGGAGCTGGACTAGCCAGCTCCTACAATGAGCAGTTCTTC. Its protein product is CASSGAGLASSYNEQFF.